This paragraph covers one TCR beta chain sequence. Its cognate antigen is unknown. Regarding the study as a whole: Tumor memory CD4+ T cell TCR gene usage was found to cluster with blood and lymph node memory CD4+ cells and with lymph node naive CD4+ cells. Tumor Tregs overlapped most with tumor, then blood, naive CD4+ cells.

Semi-nested PCR with Nested Universal Primer A followed constant-region reverse priming of full-length variable regions. TCRdb used MiXCR to reprocess the 5' RACE reads, holding one entry per CDR3 protein. The sample shows 60,000 to 65,000 distinct CDR3 sequences, approximately 29% of them seen only once. Purified naive CD4+ T cells were depleted of CD25+ Tregs. The sequence derives from a female donor with breast cancer. Sequencing was performed on tumor-infiltrating naive CD4+ T cells sorted from the breast tumor. As for subset: naive CD4+ T cells, CD4+CD45RA+CD25-.

The CDR3 bases are TGTGCCAGCAGGCCCTCTGGGACAGGGGGCGTGGAGGGCTACACCTTC. Amino acid sequence: CASRPSGTGGVEGYTF. The rearrangement uses TRBV27 and TRBJ1-2, with 12 bases lining up with TRBD1. V lost 6 bases, J lost 8 bases, and 13 bases stayed unmatched. CDR1 and CDR2 (germline): MNHEY, SMNVEV (reference sequence). The CDR3 spans 16 residues.